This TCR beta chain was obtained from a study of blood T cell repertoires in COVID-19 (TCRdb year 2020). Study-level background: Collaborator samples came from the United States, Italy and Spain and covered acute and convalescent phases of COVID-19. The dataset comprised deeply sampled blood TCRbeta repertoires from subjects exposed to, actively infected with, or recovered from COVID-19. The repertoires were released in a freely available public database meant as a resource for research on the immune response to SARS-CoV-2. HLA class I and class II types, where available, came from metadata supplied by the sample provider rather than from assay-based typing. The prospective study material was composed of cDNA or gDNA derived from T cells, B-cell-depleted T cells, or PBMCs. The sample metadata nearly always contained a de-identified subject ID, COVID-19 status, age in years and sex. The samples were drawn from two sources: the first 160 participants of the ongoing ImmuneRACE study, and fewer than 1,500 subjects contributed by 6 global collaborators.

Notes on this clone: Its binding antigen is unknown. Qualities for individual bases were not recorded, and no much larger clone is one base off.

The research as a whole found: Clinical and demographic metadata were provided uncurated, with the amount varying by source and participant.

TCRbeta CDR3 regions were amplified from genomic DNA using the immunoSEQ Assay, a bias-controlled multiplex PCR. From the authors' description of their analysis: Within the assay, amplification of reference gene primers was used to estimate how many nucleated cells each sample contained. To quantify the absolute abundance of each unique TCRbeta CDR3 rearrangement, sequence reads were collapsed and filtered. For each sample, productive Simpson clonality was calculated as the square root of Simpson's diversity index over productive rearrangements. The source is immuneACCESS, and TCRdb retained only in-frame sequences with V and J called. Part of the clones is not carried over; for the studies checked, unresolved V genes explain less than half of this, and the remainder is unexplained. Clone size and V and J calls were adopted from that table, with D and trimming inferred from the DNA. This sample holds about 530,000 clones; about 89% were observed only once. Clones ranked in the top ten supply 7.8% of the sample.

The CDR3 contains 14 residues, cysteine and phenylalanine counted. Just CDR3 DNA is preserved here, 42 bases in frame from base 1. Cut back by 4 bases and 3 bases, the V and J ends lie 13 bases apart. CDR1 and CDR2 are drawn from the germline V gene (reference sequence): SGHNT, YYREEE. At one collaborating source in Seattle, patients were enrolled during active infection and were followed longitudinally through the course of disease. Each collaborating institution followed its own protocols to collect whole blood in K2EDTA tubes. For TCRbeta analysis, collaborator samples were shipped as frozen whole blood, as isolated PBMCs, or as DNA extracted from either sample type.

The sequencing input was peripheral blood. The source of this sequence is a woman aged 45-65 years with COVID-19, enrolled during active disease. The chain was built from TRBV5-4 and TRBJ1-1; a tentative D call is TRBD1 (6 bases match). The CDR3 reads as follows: CASSGDRLDTEAFF. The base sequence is TGTGCCAGCAGCGGAGACAGGCTGGACACTGAAGCTTTCTTT. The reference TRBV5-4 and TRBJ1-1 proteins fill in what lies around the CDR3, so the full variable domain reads ETGVTQSPTHLIKTRGQQVTLRCSSQSGHNTVSWYQQALGQGPQFIFQYYREEENGRGNFPPRFSGLQFPNYSSELNVNALELDDSALYLCASSGDRLDTEAFFGQGTRLTVV.